The 17 T cell receptor beta chains below all came from one sample that was sequenced in a study of beta chain features in type 1 diabetes. Study conclusions and caveats: When Type 1 diabetes patients were examined, their TCRB CDR3s proved moderately but significantly shorter in all four CD4+ subsets.

No antigen has been assigned to these receptors. Isolated RNA was reverse transcribed in full, so expressed TCRB transcripts were sequenced. Produced via immunoSEQ multiplex PCR; TCRdb's table is partial and in-frame only. The sample consists of 640,000 or so clones, around 15% of them appearing once. The sample comprised naive CD4+ T cells from blood. These receptors all stem from a man younger than 35 with type 1 diabetes.

The chain is built from TRBV5-1 and TRBJ2-7; 10 nucleotides agree with TRBD1. After removal of 5 bases from V and 4 bases from J, the junction contained 9 bases not matched to a gene. CDR1 and CDR2 (germline): SGHRS, YFSETQ. The CDR3 is 15 amino acids. The DNA for the CDR3 is TGCGCCAGCAGTCCCGACAGGGGGCGCGGGTACGAGCAGTACTTC. Translation gives CASSPDRGRGYEQYF.

The V and J genes are TRBV5-1 and TRBJ2-5; D is undetermined. V was shortened by 4 bases and J by 5 bases, with 15 bases between the two germline ends. Looked up from germline, CDR1 is SGHRS and CDR2 is YFSETQ. The CDR3 has 14 residues. The CDR3 spells CASSPAALGETQYF. In DNA, the CDR3 is TGCGCCAGCAGCCCCGCGGCCCTCGGTGAGACCCAGTACTTC.

The chain employs TRBV7-9 and TRBJ1-6; weak D call: TRBD1 (5 bases). The germline V and J ends were trimmed by 2 bases and 0 bases, with 8 bases remaining between them. Germline V gene lookup returns CDR1 SEHNR and CDR2 FQNEAQ (reference sequence). The CDR3 consists of 16 residues. This chain's CDR3 is CASSLQGTSYNSPLHF. The CDR3 DNA sequence: TGTGCCAGCAGCTTACAAGGGACCTCCTATAATTCACCCCTCCACTTT.

This clone was detected only a few times. The J gene is TRBJ2-7, the V gene TRBV19, with TRBD1 matching 11 bases. J gave up 4 bases and V 11 bases, and 13 bases lay outside the gene matches. CDR3 size: 15 residues. Germline lookup yields CDR1 LNHDA and CDR2 SQIVND (reference sequence). The CDR3 loop reads CASSPRDRGGYEQYF. CDR3 DNA sequence: TGTGCCTCATCCCCCCGGGACAGGGGGGGATACGAGCAGTACTTC.

This clone was counted between two and nine times. The rearrangement joins TRBV28 to TRBJ2-7, with a weak D call TRBD1 (5 bases). Trimming shortened V by 7 bases and J by 3 bases, and 10 bases separated the two germline ends. The V gene's germline CDR1 is MDHEN and CDR2 SYDVKM. The length of the CDR3 is 12 residues. The chain's CDR3 is CASISGNYEQYF. DNA of the CDR3: TGTGCCAGCATTTCAGGGAACTACGAGCAGTACTTC.

The sample holds a few counts of this clone. This chain links TRBV2 with TRBJ1-6, with no clear D. Looked up from germline, CDR1 is SNHLY and CDR2 is FYNNEI. V lost 3 bases and J 7 bases, leaving 10 bases between the germline ends. This CDR3 comprises 14 residues. The chain's CDR3 is CASSDVLRNSPLHF. In DNA, the CDR3 is TGTGCCAGCAGTGATGTCTTACGGAATTCACCCCTCCACTTT.

V and J are TRBV6-1 and TRBJ2-1; D ambiguous. Germline assignment: CDR1 MNHNS and CDR2 SASEGT. The CDR3 contains 15 residues. The V end lost 4 bases, the J end lost 0 bases, and 10 bases lay between the germline ends. The chain's CDR3 is CASSGPRVSYNEQFF. The DNA of the CDR3 is TGTGCCAGCAGTGGTCCCAGAGTCTCCTACAATGAGCAGTTCTTC.

The table lists this clone with a few counts. The chain uses TRBV9 and TRBJ2-1; 9 positions match TRBD2. Per the germline V gene, CDR1 is SGDLS and CDR2 is YYNGEE. The CDR3 is 14 residues long. The V and J ends lost 2 bases and 9 bases, in that order; junction bases with no gene match: 6. CDR3 in amino acids: CASSVGGGAGEQFF. The CDR3 DNA is TGTGCCAGCAGCGTTGGCGGGGGGGCCGGTGAGCAGTTCTTC.

This clone was picked up a small number of times. V usage is TRBV6-1 and J usage is TRBJ2-3, with D unclear. Germline V gene data show CDR1 as MNHNS and CDR2 as SASEGT. The CDR3 contains 14 residues. Trimming removed 6 bases from V and 0 bases from J, with 10 bases in between. In nucleotides, the CDR3 is TGTGCCAGCAGCCCTAGTGCTAGCACAGATACGCAGTATTTT. Amino acid sequence: CASSPSASTDTQYF.

There are a few counts of this clone. The sample contains more than one DNA sequence encoding this CDR3. This rearrangement joins TRBV28 to TRBJ1-1, with D hard to call. Germline CDR1 is MDHEN and CDR2 is SYDVKM. CDR3 length: 13 residues. Trimming stripped 1 base from V and 2 bases from J, with 5 bases between. Here the CDR3 DNA reads TGTGCCAGCAGTTTATCTACAAACACTGAAGCTTTCTTT. Encoded protein: CASSLSTNTEAFF.

This chain links TRBV18 with TRBJ1-2, with unresolved D. Per germline, CDR1 KGHSH and CDR2 LQKENI. The CDR3 has 14 residues. V lost 2 bases and J lost 3, with 10 bases in between. The CDR3 is CASSPGVMDYGYTF. In nucleotides, the CDR3 is TGTGCCAGCTCACCAGGTGTTATGGACTATGGCTACACCTTC.

This clone was counted a single time. This chain links TRBV27 with TRBJ2-7; TRBD2 matches at 7 bases. Germline V CDR1 and CDR2: MNHEY, SMNVEV (reference sequence). V lost 5 bases and J lost 7; bases outside the gene matches: 14. This CDR3 is 15 amino acids long. CDR3: CASSRVPAPGGEQYF. The DNA for the CDR3 is TGTGCCAGCAGTCGAGTCCCGGCTCCCGGGGGGGAGCAGTACTTC.

The rearrangement uses TRBV9 and TRBJ2-3; tentatively, D is TRBD2 (6 bases). The germline V gene encodes CDR1 SGDLS and CDR2 YYNGEE. The CDR3 sequence is 14 residues long. The V and J ends lost 0 bases and 2 bases respectively, with 7 bases between them. CDR3 sequence (DNA): TGTGCCAGCAGCGTAGCGGGAGCCACAGATACGCAGTATTTT. As protein: CASSVAGATDTQYF.

This clone was observed a handful of times. The V and J genes are TRBV25-1 and TRBJ1-2; 7 bases match TRBD1. CDR1 is MGHDK, CDR2 SYGVNS, per germline. J gave up 2 bases and V 3 bases, and 3 bases lay outside the gene matches. This CDR3 is 14 amino acids long. The CDR3 protein is CASSDGGGNYGYTF. CDR3 nucleotide sequence: TGTGCCAGCAGTGATGGAGGGGGCAACTATGGCTACACCTTC.

A note on this clone: At the DNA level, this CDR3 is encoded by other sequences in the same sample as well. V gene TRBV28 combines with J gene TRBJ2-7, with 9 bases identical to TRBD1. The trim removed 5 bases at V and 3 bases at J, leaving 2 bases unmatched. The CDR3 contains 13 residues. The germline gives CDR1 MDHEN, CDR2 SYDVKM. CDR3 protein: CASSPGQGYEQYF. CDR3 in DNA: TGTGCCAGCAGTCCGGGACAGGGCTACGAGCAGTACTTC.

V and J are TRBV10-2 and TRBJ1-1; the match to TRBD1 covers 8 bases. J was trimmed by 3 bases and V by 3 bases; bases with no gene match: 3. Germline V lookup: CDR1 WSHSY, CDR2 SAAADI. The length of the CDR3 is 14 residues. This CDR3 reads CASSDGQGDTEAFF. The CDR3 DNA sequence: TGCGCCAGCAGTGATGGACAGGGAGACACTGAAGCTTTCTTT.

This clone was counted a few times. This chain uses TRBV5-4 with TRBJ2-3; TRBD2 matches at 15 bases. CDR1 SGHNT and CDR2 YYREEE come from the germline V gene (reference sequence). V was pared by 3 bases and J by 5 bases, with 10 bases of the junction left unmatched. The length of the CDR3 is 18 residues. The CDR3 reads CASSSGLAGGLSVDTQYF. CDR3 coding DNA: TGTGCCAGCAGCTCGGGACTAGCGGGGGGCCTATCGGTAGATACGCAGTATTTT.